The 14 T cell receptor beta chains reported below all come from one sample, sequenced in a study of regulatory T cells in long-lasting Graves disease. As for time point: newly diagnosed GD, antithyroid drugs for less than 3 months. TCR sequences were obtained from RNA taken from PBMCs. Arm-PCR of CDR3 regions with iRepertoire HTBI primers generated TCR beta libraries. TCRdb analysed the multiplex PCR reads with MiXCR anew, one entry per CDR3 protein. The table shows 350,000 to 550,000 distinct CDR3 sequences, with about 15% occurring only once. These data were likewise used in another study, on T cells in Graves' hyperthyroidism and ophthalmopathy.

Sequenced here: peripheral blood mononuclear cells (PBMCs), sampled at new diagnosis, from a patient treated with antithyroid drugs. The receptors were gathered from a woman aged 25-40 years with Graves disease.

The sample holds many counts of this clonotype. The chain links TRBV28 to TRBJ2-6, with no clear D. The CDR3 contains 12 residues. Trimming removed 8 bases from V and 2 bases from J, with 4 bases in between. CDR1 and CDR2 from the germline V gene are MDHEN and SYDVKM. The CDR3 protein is CASRPGANVLTF. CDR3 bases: TGTGCCAGCCGGCCTGGGGCCAACGTCCTGACTTTC.

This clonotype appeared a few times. CDR3 in DNA: TGTGCCAGCAGGGAGACTAGCGTTGAGTCCTACGAGCAGTACTTC. Translation gives CASRETSVESYEQYF. The chain employs TRBV6-2 or TRBV6-3 and TRBJ2-7, with 8 nucleotides matching TRBD2. Losses at the gene ends were 6 bases for V and 1 base for J; bases not matched to a gene: 8. Germline V gene data show CDR1 as MNHEY and CDR2 as SVGEGT. The CDR3 is 15 amino acids.

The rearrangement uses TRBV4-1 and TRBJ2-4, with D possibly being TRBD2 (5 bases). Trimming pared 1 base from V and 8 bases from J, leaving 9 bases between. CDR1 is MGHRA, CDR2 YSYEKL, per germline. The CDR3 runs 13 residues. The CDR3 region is CASSQVEGDIQYF. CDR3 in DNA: TGCGCCAGCAGCCAAGTAGAGGGTGACATTCAGTACTTC.

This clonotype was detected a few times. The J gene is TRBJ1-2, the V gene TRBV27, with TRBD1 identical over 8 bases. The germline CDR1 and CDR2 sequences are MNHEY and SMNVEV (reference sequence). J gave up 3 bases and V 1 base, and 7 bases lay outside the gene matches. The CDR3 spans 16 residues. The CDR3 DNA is TGTGCCAGCAGTTTATATTCAGCAGGGGGCTACTATGGCTACACCTTC. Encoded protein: CASSLYSAGGYYGYTF.

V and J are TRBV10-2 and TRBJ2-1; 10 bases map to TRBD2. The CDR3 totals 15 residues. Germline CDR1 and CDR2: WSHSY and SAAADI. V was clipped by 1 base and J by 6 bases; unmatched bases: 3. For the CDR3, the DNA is TGCGCCAGCAGTGAGTTAGCGGGAGGATTCAATGAGCAGTTCTTC. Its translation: CASSELAGGFNEQFF.

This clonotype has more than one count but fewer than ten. CDR3 nucleotide sequence: TGCAGTGCTAGGGACGTTGGGGCCAACGTCCTGACTTTC. It yields the protein CSARDVGANVLTF. The V call is TRBV20-1, the J call TRBJ2-6; D is uncertain. The germline gives CDR1 DFQATT, CDR2 SNEGSKA (reference sequence). The V and J ends lost 3 bases and 3 bases respectively, with 6 bases between them. There are 13 residues in the CDR3.

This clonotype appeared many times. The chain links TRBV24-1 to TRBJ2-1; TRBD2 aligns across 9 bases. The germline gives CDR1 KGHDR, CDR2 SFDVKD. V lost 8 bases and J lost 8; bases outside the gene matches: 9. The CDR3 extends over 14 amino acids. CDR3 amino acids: CATTPGTSIHEQFF. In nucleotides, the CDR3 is TGTGCCACCACCCCCGGGACTAGCATCCATGAGCAGTTCTTC.

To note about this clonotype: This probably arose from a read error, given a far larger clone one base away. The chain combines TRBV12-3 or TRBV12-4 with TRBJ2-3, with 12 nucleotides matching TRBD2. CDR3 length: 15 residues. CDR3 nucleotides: TGTGCCAGCAGTTCGACTAGCGGGAGAAGGGAGACCCTGTACTTC. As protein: CASSSTSGRRETLYF.

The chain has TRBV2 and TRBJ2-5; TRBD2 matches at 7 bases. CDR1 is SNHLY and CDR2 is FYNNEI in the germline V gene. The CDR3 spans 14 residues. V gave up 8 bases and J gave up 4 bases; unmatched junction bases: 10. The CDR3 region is CASYNLPGGETQYF. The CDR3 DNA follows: TGTGCCAGCTACAACCTTCCGGGGGGAGAGACCCAGTACTTC.

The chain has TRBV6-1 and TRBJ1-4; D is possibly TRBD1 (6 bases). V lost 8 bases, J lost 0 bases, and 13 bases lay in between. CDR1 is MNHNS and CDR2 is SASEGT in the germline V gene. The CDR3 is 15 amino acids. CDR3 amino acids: CASRRQDATNEKLFF. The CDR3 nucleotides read TGTGCCAGCCGAAGACAGGATGCAACTAATGAAAAACTGTTTTTT.

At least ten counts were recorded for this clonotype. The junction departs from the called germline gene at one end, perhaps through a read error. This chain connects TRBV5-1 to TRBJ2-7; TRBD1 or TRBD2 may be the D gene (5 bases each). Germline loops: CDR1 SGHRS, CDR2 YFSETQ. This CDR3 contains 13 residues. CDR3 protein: CASSSGPRYEQYF. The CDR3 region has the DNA TGTGCCAGCAGTTCGGGACCTCGCTACGAGCAGTACTTC.

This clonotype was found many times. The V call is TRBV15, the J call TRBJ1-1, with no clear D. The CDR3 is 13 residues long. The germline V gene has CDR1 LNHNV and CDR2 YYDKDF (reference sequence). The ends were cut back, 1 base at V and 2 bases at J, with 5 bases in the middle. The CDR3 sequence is CATSRVGNTEAFF. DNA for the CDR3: TGTGCCACCAGCAGAGTCGGCAACACTGAAGCTTTCTTT.

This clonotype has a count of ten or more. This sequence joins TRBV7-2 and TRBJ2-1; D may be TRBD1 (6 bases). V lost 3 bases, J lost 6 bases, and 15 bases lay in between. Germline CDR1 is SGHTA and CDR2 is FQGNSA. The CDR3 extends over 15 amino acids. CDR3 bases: TGTGCCAGCAGCTTTCAATGGGACACTTCCAATGAGCAGTTCTTC. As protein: CASSFQWDTSNEQFF.

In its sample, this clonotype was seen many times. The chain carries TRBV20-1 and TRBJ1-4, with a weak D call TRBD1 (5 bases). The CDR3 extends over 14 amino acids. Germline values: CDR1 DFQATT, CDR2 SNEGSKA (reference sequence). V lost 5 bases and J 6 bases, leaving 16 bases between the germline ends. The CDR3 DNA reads TGCAGTGCTCCCCAAACGGGGGGGGATGAAAAACTGTTTTTT. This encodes CSAPQTGGDEKLFF.